The sequence of this T cell receptor beta chain was determined in a study of T cell responses to AZD1222 COVID-19 vaccine. Study overall: Analyses pooled second doses at about 4 or about 12 weeks.

Study-wide points: Across spike, vaccine-associated CD4 TCRs were found, dominant at 160-218 and 743-854. Recipients of AZD1222 seropositive at baseline numbered only 6 or 7.

Note on this clone: Antigen specificity is unknown.

Method: immunoSEQ multiplex PCR; TCRdb's copy keeps in-frame clones and lacks some. The sample consists of about 120,000 clones, 90% of them appearing once. Germline V gene data show CDR1 as SGDLS and CDR2 as YYNGEE. V was clipped by 0 bases and J by 6 bases, with 16 bases between them. The CDR3 is 16 residues long. The gene calls are TRBV9 and TRBJ1-5; D call uncertain. The material sequenced was peripheral blood, taken on day 0 of AZD1222 vaccination. This receptor was identified in an adult in good health. For the CDR3, the DNA is TGTGCCAGCAGCGTAGTTGTCCCCCGGCCCGGTCAGCCCCAGCATTTT. The encoded protein is CASSVVVPRPGQPQHF.